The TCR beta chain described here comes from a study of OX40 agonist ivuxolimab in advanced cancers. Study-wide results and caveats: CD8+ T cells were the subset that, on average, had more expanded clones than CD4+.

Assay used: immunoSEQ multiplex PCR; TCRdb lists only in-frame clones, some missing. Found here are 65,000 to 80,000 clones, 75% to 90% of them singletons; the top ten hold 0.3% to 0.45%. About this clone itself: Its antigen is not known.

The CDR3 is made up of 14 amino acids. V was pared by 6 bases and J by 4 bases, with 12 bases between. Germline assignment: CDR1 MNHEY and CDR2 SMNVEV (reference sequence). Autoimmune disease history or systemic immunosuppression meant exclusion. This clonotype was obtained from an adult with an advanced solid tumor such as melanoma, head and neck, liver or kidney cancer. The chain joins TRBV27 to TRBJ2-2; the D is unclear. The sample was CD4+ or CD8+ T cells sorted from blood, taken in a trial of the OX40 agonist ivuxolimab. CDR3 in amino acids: CASRLQNPTGELFF. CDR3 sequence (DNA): TGTGCCAGCAGGTTACAGAACCCCACCGGGGAGCTGTTTTTT.